Described below is a single T cell receptor (beta chain) sequence and its context. The data were taken from a study of control samples from healthy donors and cancer patients. Germline CDR1 and CDR2: ENHRY and SYGVKD. With 2 bases removed from V and 4 bases from J, the gap between germline ends came to 11 bases. The CDR3 totals 14 residues. Sequencing was performed with immunoSEQ multiplex PCR; in TCRdb, only in-frame clones are kept and a portion is missing. This sample yields 85,000 to 100,000 clones, of which 82% are seen a single time; about 2% belongs to the top ten. The TCR originated in a man in his fifties or sixties in good health. The sample consisted of blood. The V and J genes are TRBV10-3 and TRBJ2-5; D is uncertain. Here the CDR3 reads CAISEGQEIETQYF. The CDR3 nucleotides are TGTGCCATCAGTGAGGGTCAGGAGATAGAGACCCAGTACTTC.